What follows are 31 T cell receptor beta chains derived from one specimen sequenced in a study of T cells after yellow fever vaccination. TCRdb redid the calling of the 5' RACE reads with MiXCR, one entry per CDR3 protein. The sample records 350,000 to 450,000 distinct CDR3 sequences, under 7.5% being singletons. The starting material was PBMCs, obtained 5 days after the yellow fever booster vaccination. Every receptor here comes from a man aged 25 to 40 who received the YFV17D yellow fever vaccine.

This clonotype was observed a handful of times. V and J are TRBV29-1 and TRBJ2-1; tentatively, D is TRBD1 (6 bases). The CDR3 contains 13 residues. The germline CDR1 and CDR2 sequences are SQVTM and ANQGSEA. Between the trimmed V and J ends, which lost 4 bases and 4 bases, there was a span of 11 bases. The CDR3 spells CSVGQGQYNEQFF. The CDR3 bases are TGCAGCGTTGGGCAGGGGCAATACAATGAGCAGTTCTTC.

V and J are TRBV29-1 and TRBJ1-2; 7 bases map to TRBD1. This CDR3 is built from 12 residues. Germline values: CDR1 SQVTM, CDR2 ANQGSEA. With 8 bases clipped from V and 1 base from J, the junction kept 4 bases outside the gene matches. The DNA of the CDR3 is TGCAGCTCCGGGACAGTTAACTATGGCTACACCTTC. This gives the protein CSSGTVNYGYTF.

This clonotype was recorded at least ten times. The CDR3 loop is CSAVGAETQYF. For the CDR3, the DNA is TGCAGTGCGGTAGGGGCGGAGACCCAGTACTTC. The J gene is TRBJ2-5, the V gene TRBV20-1; the D gene is possibly TRBD1 (5 bases). CDR1 and CDR2 (germline): DFQATT, SNEGSKA (reference sequence). Trimming cost V 6 bases and J 5 bases, with 10 bases left between them. The CDR3 contains 11 residues.

In this sample, this clonotype turned up many times. This sequence joins TRBV5-6 and TRBJ2-1; D not certain. The CDR3 loop spans 15 amino acids. Germline assignment: CDR1 SGHDT and CDR2 YYEEEE. The ends were cut back, 0 bases at V and 9 bases at J, with 16 bases in the middle. The DNA of the CDR3 is TGTGCCAGCAGCTTGGACTATCTTACAGCGCTTGAGCAGTTCTTC. Residues: CASSLDYLTALEQFF. The full variable domain, with the rest looked up from reference TRBV5-6 and TRBJ2-1, is DAGVTQSPTHLIKTRGQQVTLRCSPKSGHDTVSWYQQALGQGPQFIFQYYEEEERQRGNFPDRFSGHQFPNYSSELNVNALLLGDSALYLCASSLDYLTALEQFFGPGTRLTVL.

The sample holds many counts of this clonotype. V is TRBV6-5 and J is TRBJ1-5; D perhaps matches TRBD1 (5 bases). CDR3 length: 17 residues. V lost 4 bases and J 2 bases, leaving 18 bases between the germline ends. The V gene's germline CDR1 is MNHEY and CDR2 SVGAGI. CDR3 residues: CASSFGRERSGNQPQHF. Here the CDR3 DNA reads TGTGCCAGCAGTTTTGGCAGGGAGAGGAGTGGCAATCAGCCCCAGCATTTT.

The chain recombines TRBV5-1 with TRBJ1-5; TRBD1 might be the D (5 bases). Germline CDR1 reads SGHRS; CDR2 reads YFSETQ. CDR3 length: 15 amino acids. V was cut by 1 base and J by 1 base, with 9 bases left in between. CDR3 nucleotide sequence: TGCGCCAGCAGCTTGTTGGGGGAAAGCAATCAGCCCCAGCATTTT. Protein sequence: CASSLLGESNQPQHF. Looking up the rest from reference TRBV5-1 and TRBJ1-5 gives the full variable domain: KAGVTQTPRYLIKTRGQQVTLSCSPISGHRSVSWYQQTPGQGLQFLFEYFSETQRNKGNFPGRFSGRQFSNSRSEMNVSTLELGDSALYLCASSLLGESNQPQHFGDGTRLSIL.

This sequence joins TRBV7-8 and TRBJ1-2; tentatively, D is TRBD1 (5 bases). Trimming removed 1 base at V and 6 bases at J, with 12 bases between. CDR1 and CDR2 (germline): SGHVS, FQNEAQ. The CDR3 spans 14 residues. CDR3 bases: TGTGCCAGCAGCTTAGGGCGAGGGGATCATGGCTACACCTTC. It is translated as CASSLGRGDHGYTF.

This clonotype occurred many times. The gene calls are TRBV7-8 and TRBJ2-7; 12 nucleotides line up with TRBD2. Looked up from germline, CDR1 is SGHVS and CDR2 is FQNEAQ. V lost 6 bases to trimming and J lost 0 bases; unmatched junction nucleotides: 6. The CDR3 totals 16 residues. This CDR3 reads CASSPGLAGSSYEQYF. As DNA, the CDR3 is TGTGCCAGCAGTCCAGGACTAGCGGGGAGCTCCTACGAGCAGTACTTC.

This clonotype has more than one count but fewer than ten. The chain has TRBV20-1 and TRBJ1-1; D gene unclear. This CDR3 spans 13 amino acids. Germline loops: CDR1 DFQATT, CDR2 SNEGSKA (reference sequence). With 6 bases removed from V and 0 bases from J, the gap between germline ends came to 11 bases. CDR3 DNA: TGCAGTGCGGTACACGCCATGAACACTGAAGCTTTCTTT. Encoded protein: CSAVHAMNTEAFF.

This chain connects TRBV2 to TRBJ2-3, with a tentative D call TRBD2 (6 bases). The CDR3 has 16 residues. V lost 1 base and J 0 bases, leaving 11 bases between the germline ends. In germline, CDR1 is SNHLY, CDR2 FYNNEI. The CDR3 reads CASSEDGGASTDTQYF. DNA of the CDR3: TGTGCCAGCAGTGAAGACGGGGGAGCGAGCACAGATACGCAGTATTTT.

This clonotype was detected many times. The chain employs TRBV3-1 and TRBJ2-5; maybe TRBD2 (6 bases). V lost 7 bases and J 5 bases, leaving 23 bases between the germline ends. The CDR3 length is 16 residues. Germline V CDR1 and CDR2: LGHDT, YNNKEL (reference sequence). The CDR3: CASMHSVRPAGETQYF. The CDR3 coding sequence is TGTGCCAGCATGCACTCGGTGAGACCCGCGGGGGAGACCCAGTACTTC.

This sequence joins TRBV30 and TRBJ2-7, with TRBD1 matching over 8 bases. This CDR3 region has 14 residues. The germline gives CDR1 GTSNPN, CDR2 SVGIG (reference sequence). After removal of 3 bases from V and 1 base from J, the junction contained 5 bases not matched to a gene. The CDR3 DNA reads as TGTGCCTGGAGCCGGGACAGGCGATCCTACGAGCAGTACTTC. It is translated as CAWSRDRRSYEQYF.

V is TRBV7-2 and J is TRBJ2-7; D is unresolved. The CDR3 is made up of 14 amino acids. The V gene lost 1 base and the J gene lost 0 bases, with 7 bases spanning the gap. Germline V gene sequence: CDR1 SGHTA, CDR2 FQGNSA. CDR3 sequence: CASSLDPRSYEQYF. CDR3 DNA sequence: TGTGCCAGCAGCTTAGACCCACGCTCCTACGAGCAGTACTTC. The complete variable domain, with remaining parts taken from reference TRBV7-2 and TRBJ2-7, reads GAGVSQSPSNKVTEKGKDVELRCDPISGHTALYWYRQSLGQGLEFLIYFQGNSAPDKSGLPSDRFSAERTGGSVSTLTIQRTQQEDSAVYLCASSLDPRSYEQYFGPGTRLTVT.

This chain uses TRBV20-1 with TRBJ2-1, with 7 nucleotides matching TRBD1. V was pared by 4 bases and J by 3 bases, with 3 bases of the junction left unmatched. The CDR3 runs to 13 residues. Germline CDR1 reads DFQATT; CDR2 reads SNEGSKA (reference sequence). The CDR3 sequence is CSATGQLYNEQFF. The DNA of the CDR3 is TGCAGTGCTACGGGACAGCTCTACAATGAGCAGTTCTTC.

This clonotype was found a few times. This chain joins TRBV29-1 and TRBJ2-3; D remains unclear. The CDR3 length is 14 residues. Trimming removed 7 bases from V and 0 bases from J, with 14 bases in between. Germline CDR1 SQVTM, CDR2 ANQGSEA. The CDR3 loop reads CSAARQVSTDTQYF. DNA for the CDR3: TGCAGCGCCGCTAGGCAGGTTAGCACAGATACGCAGTATTTT.

This clonotype was recorded a few times. This chain joins TRBV3-1 and TRBJ2-2, with 8 nucleotides matching TRBD1. This CDR3 contains 14 residues. CDR1 is LGHDT and CDR2 is YNNKEL in the germline V gene (reference sequence). The ends lost 10 bases at V and 6 bases at J; junction bases unmatched: 10. CDR3 in DNA: TGTGCCACCGGACAGGGACTGATCGCCGGGGAGCTGTTTTTT. This gives the protein CATGQGLIAGELFF.

The chain links TRBV20-1 to TRBJ2-1; possible D gene TRBD2, 6 bases. This CDR3 comprises 14 residues. Germline V gives CDR1 DFQATT, CDR2 SNEGSKA (reference sequence). The germline V and J ends were trimmed by 1 base and 10 bases, with 17 bases remaining between them. The CDR3 DNA is TGCAGTGCTAGAGCCCCGGGTAGACGGGGGGAGCAGTTCTTC. Amino acids: CSARAPGRRGEQFF.

This clonotype occurred many times. This sequence joins TRBV12-3 or TRBV12-4 and TRBJ2-1, with unresolved D. CDR3 length: 13 amino acids. V lost 7 bases and J lost 7, with 14 bases in between. The CDR3 DNA reads TGTGCCAGCACCCAATATTTCAGAAATGAGCAGTTCTTC. This encodes CASTQYFRNEQFF.

This clonotype showed up just once. The genes are TRBV7-6 and TRBJ2-1; D gene unclear. CDR3 length: 15 amino acids. Trimming removed 1 base from V and 6 bases from J, with 13 bases in between. The germline V gene encodes CDR1 SGHVS and CDR2 FNYEAQ. CDR3 sequence: CASSLGGPALNEQFF. Here the CDR3 DNA reads TGTGCCAGCAGCTTAGGCGGCCCGGCCCTCAATGAGCAGTTCTTC.

The V gene is TRBV29-1, the J gene TRBJ1-1, with a possible D match to TRBD1 (6 bases). V lost 2 bases and J 4 bases, leaving 11 bases between the germline ends. The CDR3 sequence is 13 residues long. Germline V gene sequence: CDR1 SQVTM, CDR2 ANQGSEA. CDR3 sequence: CSVESGAGTEAFF. The CDR3 region has the DNA TGCAGCGTTGAATCGGGGGCGGGCACTGAAGCTTTCTTT.

This clonotype was found many times. The chain carries TRBV30 and TRBJ2-7; D perhaps matches TRBD1 (5 bases). There are 12 residues in the CDR3. The V and J ends lost 0 bases and 4 bases respectively, with 7 bases between them. Germline lookup yields CDR1 GTSNPN and CDR2 SVGIG (reference sequence). The CDR3 protein is CAWSVGAYEQYF. In nucleotides, the CDR3 is TGTGCCTGGAGTGTAGGGGCTTACGAGCAGTACTTC. Looking up the rest from reference TRBV30 and TRBJ2-7 gives the full variable domain: SQTIHQWPATLVQPVGSPLSLECTVEGTSNPNLYWYRQAAGRGLQLLFYSVGIGQISSEVPQNLSASRPQDRQFILSSKKLLLSDSGFYLCAWSVGAYEQYFGPGTRLTVT.

This clonotype was seen only a few times. The CDR3 sequence is CASSLGGENEQYF. The CDR3 DNA reads TGTGCCAGCAGCTTAGGGGGGGAGAACGAGCAGTACTTC. The gene calls are TRBV7-8 and TRBJ2-7, with D perhaps TRBD2 (6 bases). Germline V gene data show CDR1 as SGHVS and CDR2 as FQNEAQ. The CDR3 runs to 13 residues. Trimming removed 1 base at V and 5 bases at J, with 9 bases between.

V usage is TRBV7-2 and J usage is TRBJ2-3, with TRBD2 matching over 7 bases. This CDR3 is built from 16 residues. Germline V gives CDR1 SGHTA, CDR2 FQGNSA. V trimming: 5 bases; J trimming: 6 bases; junction bases outside the gene matches: 14. In nucleotides, the CDR3 is TGTGCCAGCAGCCCGGGAGGAGCGGGCCGTTTGGATACGCAGTATTTT. Encoded protein: CASSPGGAGRLDTQYF.

This chain links TRBV7-9 with TRBJ1-4; D is uncertain. This CDR3 contains 16 residues. V lost 5 bases, J lost 8 bases, and 21 bases lay in between. Germline loops: CDR1 SEHNR, CDR2 FQNEAQ (reference sequence). CDR3: CASSSPAWAVSEKLFF. The DNA for the CDR3 is TGTGCCAGCAGCAGTCCAGCATGGGCTGTAAGCGAAAAACTGTTTTTT.

The sample holds a few counts of this clonotype. This chain uses TRBV15 with TRBJ2-7; TRBD1 is a possible D gene (5 bases). This CDR3 region has 14 residues. V shed 9 bases and J shed 4 bases, with 19 bases lying between them. Looked up from germline, CDR1 is LNHNV and CDR2 is YYDKDF (reference sequence). The CDR3 protein is CATSPLGPRYEQYF. In DNA, the CDR3 is TGTGCCACTTCCCCCTTGGGGCCCAGGTACGAGCAGTACTTC.

This clonotype came up a few times. V usage is TRBV7-8 and J usage is TRBJ2-2; the match to TRBD2 covers 10 bases. Germline V gene data show CDR1 as SGHVS and CDR2 as FQNEAQ. This CDR3 comprises 16 residues. The V and J ends lost 5 bases and 3 bases, in that order; junction bases with no gene match: 6. CDR3 nucleotide sequence: TGTGCCAGCAGCCGCCTAGCGGGAGTGGACACCGGGGAGCTGTTTTTT. Translated: CASSRLAGVDTGELFF.

This chain joins TRBV6-1 and TRBJ2-5, with D maybe TRBD2 (6 bases). V dropped 8 bases and J dropped 0 bases, with 16 bases sitting between them. The CDR3 totals 15 residues. Per the germline V gene, CDR1 is MNHNS and CDR2 is SASEGT. CDR3 DNA sequence: TGTGCCAGCCGTACCGGGGACTCGTACCAAGAGACCCAGTACTTC. Amino acid sequence: CASRTGDSYQETQYF.

V is TRBV4-3 and J is TRBJ2-1; 10 bases are a match to TRBD2. The V segment lost 7 bases and the J segment 9 bases; nucleotides outside the gene matches: 15. The germline V gene encodes CDR1 LGHNA and CDR2 YSLEER. This CDR3 comprises 16 residues. The chain's CDR3 is CASTSRPLAGASEQFF. The CDR3 bases are TGCGCCAGCACCTCAAGGCCGCTAGCGGGAGCCAGTGAGCAGTTCTTC.

The chain uses TRBV7-9 and TRBJ2-7, with 7 bases lining up with TRBD2. CDR3 length: 12 residues. The ends lost 10 bases at V and 4 bases at J; junction bases unmatched: 7. Germline V gives CDR1 SEHNR, CDR2 FQNEAQ (reference sequence). The CDR3 DNA sequence: TGTGCCACCGGCGGGGGTGGGTACGAGCAGTACTTC. It yields the protein CATGGGGYEQYF.

This clonotype has just a few counts. CDR3 loop: CSVHSGNSYEQYF. CDR3 coding DNA: TGCAGCGTTCACAGCGGCAACTCCTACGAGCAGTACTTC. The chain has TRBV29-1 and TRBJ2-7, with D tentatively TRBD2 (5 bases). This CDR3 has 13 residues. The germline CDR1 and CDR2 sequences are SQVTM and ANQGSEA. V dropped 5 bases and J dropped 0 bases, with 11 bases sitting between them.

J is TRBJ2-2 and V is TRBV6-1, with D tentatively TRBD2 (5 bases). V was trimmed by 6 bases and J by 4 bases, leaving 15 bases between them. This CDR3 has 15 residues. The V gene's germline CDR1 is MNHNS and CDR2 SASEGT. In nucleotides, the CDR3 is TGTGCCAGCAGCCGTCGGGGAGTCTCCACCGGGGAGCTGTTTTTT. It yields the protein CASSRRGVSTGELFF.